These T cell receptor beta chains were read from a single sample in a study of T cell responses to AZD1222 COVID-19 vaccine. Assay: immunoSEQ multiplex PCR; the TCRdb copy retains only in-frame clones and omits some. The profile shows some 150,000 clones, approximately 86% of them singletons. The material was peripheral blood, obtained 28 days after the second dose of the MenACWY control vaccine. These receptors all stem from an adult who received the MenACWY meningococcal vaccine as a control. Each CDR3 is given with its conserved first and last residue. A D gene is named only where the DNA matches it firmly. Clone sizes are given selectively: once, few, many, or a class where the clone is expanded.

. | TRBJ1-5 | many | TRBV4-3 | TGCGCCAGCAGCCAGGACTCGGGGCCCCAGCATTTT | CASSQDSGPQHF
. | TRBJ2-4 | . | TRBV7-2 | TGTGCCAGCAGCCGCGGGGCAAACATTCAGTACTTC | CASSRGANIQYF
. | TRBJ1-5 | . | TRBV29-1 | TGCAGCGCCGCCCTTTCCGGGGAGCCCCAGCATTTT | CSAALSGEPQHF
. | TRBJ1-1 | few | TRBV28 | TGTGCCAGCAGTAACTCGGGCGGTCAGGACACTGAAGCTTTCTTT | CASSNSGGQDTEAFF
TRBD1 | TRBJ1-5 | . | TRBV7-9 | TGTGCCAGCAGTCACAGGGGGGATCAGCCCCAGCATTTT | CASSHRGDQPQHF
TRBD1 | TRBJ1-3 | . | TRBV4-2 | TGTGCCAGCAGCCTCGGGACAGGGAAGGGAAACACCATATATTTT | CASSLGTGKGNTIYF
. | TRBJ1-5 | . | TRBV12-5 | TGTGCTAGTGCCCCTGGAGGGGAGGGCAATCAGCCCCAGCATTTT | CASAPGGEGNQPQHF
. | TRBJ1-6 | . | TRBV2 | TGTGCCAGCACGAGGGAGAGCTATAATTCACCCCTCCACTTT | CASTRESYNSPLHF
. | TRBJ1-4 | . | TRBV12-3/TRBV12-4 | TGTGCCAGCAGGATTGGGCAAAAACTGTTTTTT | CASRIGQKLFF
. | TRBJ2-7 | . | TRBV11-2 | TGTGCCAGCAGCCCGAGACCGACCTCCTACGAGCAGTACTTC | CASSPRPTSYEQYF
. | TRBJ2-3 | . | TRBV14 | TGTGCCAGCAGCCAAGGAGGAGCAGATACGCAGTATTTT | CASSQGGADTQYF
. | TRBJ1-3 | . | TRBV20-1 | TGCAGTGGGAGCACCGGAAACACCATATATTTT | CSGSTGNTIYF
. | TRBJ1-5 | . | TRBV5-6 | TGTGCCAGCAGCCCATTGGGGAGGCAGCCCCAGCATTTT | CASSPLGRQPQHF
TRBD2 | TRBJ2-1 | . | TRBV9 | TGTGCCAGCATCGGAGGGACTAGCGGGGGTAGGGGGGATTACAATGAGCAGTTCTTC | CASIGGTSGGRGDYNEQFF
. | TRBJ1-1 | . | TRBV2 | TGTGCCAGCAGTGTGGGCAGCCAAAGCACTGAAGCTTTCTTT | CASSVGSQSTEAFF
TRBD2 | TRBJ2-1 | . | TRBV6-2/TRBV6-3 | TGTGCCAGCAGTTACTTACTAGCGGGAGCCGATGAGCAGTTCTTC | CASSYLLAGADEQFF
. | TRBJ1-5 | . | TRBV5-1 | TGCGCCAGCAGCTTGGAGGGGTCTCCCAATCAGCCCCAGCATTTT | CASSLEGSPNQPQHF
. | TRBJ1-1 | . | TRBV19 | TGTGCCAGTATACCATGGGAGGGGGTGCCCACTGAAGCTTTCTTT | CASIPWEGVPTEAFF
. | TRBJ2-2 | . | TRBV18 | TGTGCCAGCTCACCTCCTACTCAACTCTGGGCGAACACCGGGGAGCTGTTTTTT | CASSPPTQLWANTGELFF
. | TRBJ2-3 | . | TRBV6-2/TRBV6-3 | TGTGCCAGCAGTTACTCGCCAGGGGCTGACACAGATACGCAGTATTTT | CASSYSPGADTDTQYF
. | TRBJ2-1 | once | TRBV5-1 | TGCGCCAGCAAGGAAGGCAGTTCCTACAATGAGCAGTTCTTC | CASKEGSSYNEQFF
TRBD1 | TRBJ1-1 | few | TRBV4-1 | TGCGCCAGCAGCCAAGGCCAGGGGGCTCTGGGCACTGAAGCTTTCTTT | CASSQGQGALGTEAFF
. | TRBJ2-3 | . | TRBV7-3 | TGTGCCAGCAGCTTAGGGACCACAGGCACAGATACGCAGTATTTT | CASSLGTTGTDTQYF
. | TRBJ1-3 | . | TRBV11-3 | TGTGCCAGCAGCCCGGGGGGATGGAACACCATATATTTT | CASSPGGWNTIYF
. | TRBJ2-7 | . | TRBV24-1 | TGTGCCACCAGTGACGTCGACAGAACCTACGAGCAGTACTTC | CATSDVDRTYEQYF
TRBD1 | TRBJ2-7 | . | TRBV9 | TGTGCCAGCAGCGGGGACAGTTACGAGCAGTACTTC | CASSGDSYEQYF
. | TRBJ1-5 | . | TRBV7-8 | TGTGCCAGCAGCTCTTCGACAGGTAGAAATAGCAATCAGCCCCAGCATTTT | CASSSSTGRNSNQPQHF
. | TRBJ2-7 | . | TRBV29-1 | TGCAGCGTCGGGGAACAGGGTTTTATCGAGCAGTACTTC | CSVGEQGFIEQYF
. | TRBJ2-1 | . | TRBV29-1 | TGCAGCGTTGAAGTCGGATACCGAAACAATGAGCAGTTCTTC | CSVEVGYRNNEQFF
. | TRBJ1-2 | few | TRBV19 | TGTGCCAGTAGTATCCCGGGACTTAACTATGGCTACACCTTC | CASSIPGLNYGYTF
TRBD1 | TRBJ1-4 | . | TRBV28 | TGTGCCAGCAGGGGGGACAGGGGAGGTGAAAAACTGTTTTTT | CASRGDRGGEKLFF
. | TRBJ1-6 | few | TRBV2 | TGTGCCAGCAGTGAAGCGGGGGATAACTCACCCCTCCACTTT | CASSEAGDNSPLHF
TRBD2 | TRBJ2-1 | . | TRBV9 | TGTGCCAGCAGCGTAGCTCGGCTAGCGGGAGGGATTAATGAGCAGTTCTTC | CASSVARLAGGINEQFF
. | TRBJ2-7 | . | TRBV12-3/TRBV12-4 | TGTGCCAGCAGTTCCCTAACCGAGCAGTACTTC | CASSSLTEQYF
TRBD1 | TRBJ1-3 | . | TRBV15 | TGTGCCACCAGCAGAGACAGGGGGCAAGGAAACACCATATATTTT | CATSRDRGQGNTIYF
. | TRBJ1-5 | . | TRBV5-6 | TGTGCCAGCAGCCCAGGGACCGACTATAGCAATCAGCCCCAGCATTTT | CASSPGTDYSNQPQHF
. | TRBJ1-2 | once | TRBV7-9 | TGTGCCAGCAGCCCTCGGGACGTCCGGGGTGGCTACACCTTC | CASSPRDVRGGYTF
. | TRBJ2-1 | . | TRBV7-3 | TGTGCCAGCAGCGACCGGACGGGGAGCTCCTACAATGAGCAGTTCTTC | CASSDRTGSSYNEQFF
. | TRBJ2-1 | once | TRBV5-4 | TGTGCCAGCAGCTCGGCGGTAGAAGGGAATGAGCAGTTCTTC | CASSSAVEGNEQFF
. | TRBJ2-2 | . | TRBV18 | TGTGCCAGCTCACCAATCATGGCAACCAACACCGGGGAGCTGTTTTTT | CASSPIMATNTGELFF
TRBD1 | TRBJ1-1 | . | TRBV4-3 | TGCGCCAGCAGCCAAGATGGACAGGGGTCCACTGAAGCTTTCTTT | CASSQDGQGSTEAFF
. | TRBJ2-1 | . | TRBV5-4 | TGTGCCAGCAGCCCGGCCAGCTCCTACAATGAGCAGTTCTTC | CASSPASSYNEQFF
. | TRBJ1-1 | . | TRBV6-1 | TGTGCCAGCAGTGAAGTATCCCAGGCGAACACTGAAGCTTTCTTT | CASSEVSQANTEAFF
TRBD2 | TRBJ2-3 | . | TRBV24-1 | TGTGCCACCAGTGCCCAGACCTTAGCGGGGGATACGCAGTATTTT | CATSAQTLAGDTQYF
TRBD2 | TRBJ2-3 | once | TRBV24-1 | TGTGCCACCAGTTTTAGCGGGAGCACAGATACGCAGTATTTT | CATSFSGSTDTQYF
. | TRBJ2-5 | . | TRBV11-3 | TGTGCCAGCAGCCCACCTGGACAGCAAGAGACCCAGTACTTC | CASSPPGQQETQYF
. | TRBJ1-4 | . | TRBV15 | TGTGCCACCAGCTTACCCAGGACTCTCATGGAAGAAAAACTGTTTTTT | CATSLPRTLMEEKLFF
. | TRBJ2-1 | . | TRBV5-4 | TGTGCCAGCAGCTTGGCCGGGGTTAGCTCCTACAATGAGCAGTTCTTC | CASSLAGVSSYNEQFF
TRBD1 | TRBJ1-2 | . | TRBV3-1/TRBV3-2 | TGTGCCAGCAGGTTTTCAGGGGGGTTTTTTGGCTACACCTTC | CASRFSGGFFGYTF
TRBD1 | TRBJ2-7 | . | TRBV12-3/TRBV12-4 | TGTGCCAGCAGTTTGGACAGGGGCCACGAGCAGTACTTC | CASSLDRGHEQYF